This T cell receptor (beta chain) came from a study of T cell responses to AZD1222 COVID-19 vaccine. Study-wide results and caveats: Among the donors, most were white British and more were female, and clonal diversity was possibly underestimated. Variant regions that are unmutated are reportedly the target of nearly half of spike-specific TCRs. Spike-specific TCR breadth rose after two AZD1222 doses, and depth rose as well. Baseline seropositivity occurred in only a handful of AZD1222 recipients.

TCRdb's table, derived via immunoSEQ multiplex PCR, lists solely in-frame clones and lacks some. In the table there are approximately 100,000 clones, approximately 90% of which are singletons. About this clone itself: Its antigen is not known.

This CDR3 contains 15 residues. Germline CDR1 and CDR2: GTSNPN and SVGIG (reference sequence). The ends lost 1 base at V and 6 bases at J; junction bases unmatched: 5. The chain has TRBV30 and TRBJ2-3, with TRBD2 identical over 12 bases. Sample: peripheral blood, taken on day 0 of AZD1222 vaccination. This TCR was sampled from an adult in good health. This CDR3 is CAWSGRLAGADTQYF. CDR3 DNA: TGTGCCTGGAGTGGCAGACTAGCGGGAGCCGATACGCAGTATTTT.